The clone carrying this T cell receptor (beta chain) was recorded a few times. This sample is part of a study of T cells after yellow fever vaccination. Overall study: Each low-cell-number fraction was prepared by means of SMART-Seq v4 Ultra Low Input.

Conversion of TCR transcripts into cDNA relied on 5'RACE template switching, which added a universal primer site and UMIs. TCRdb ran MiXCR on the 5' RACE reads and lists one entry per CDR3 protein. The sample records approximately 300,000 distinct CDR3 sequences, about 6.6% being singletons. The J segment lost 6 bases and the V segment lost 7 bases, leaving 16 bases of the junction unmatched. CDR1 is SGHRS, CDR2 YFSETQ, per germline. The CDR3 length is 15 residues. Sequenced here: PBMCs, sampled about 41 days after the first yellow fever vaccination. This receptor was identified in a man younger than 30 who received the YFV17D yellow fever vaccine. The chain joins TRBV5-1 to TRBJ2-7; 7 nucleotides agree with TRBD2. The CDR3 region is CASGAWGGTGSEQYF. The DNA for the CDR3 is TGCGCCAGCGGAGCTTGGGGGGGAACCGGCTCCGAGCAGTACTTC.